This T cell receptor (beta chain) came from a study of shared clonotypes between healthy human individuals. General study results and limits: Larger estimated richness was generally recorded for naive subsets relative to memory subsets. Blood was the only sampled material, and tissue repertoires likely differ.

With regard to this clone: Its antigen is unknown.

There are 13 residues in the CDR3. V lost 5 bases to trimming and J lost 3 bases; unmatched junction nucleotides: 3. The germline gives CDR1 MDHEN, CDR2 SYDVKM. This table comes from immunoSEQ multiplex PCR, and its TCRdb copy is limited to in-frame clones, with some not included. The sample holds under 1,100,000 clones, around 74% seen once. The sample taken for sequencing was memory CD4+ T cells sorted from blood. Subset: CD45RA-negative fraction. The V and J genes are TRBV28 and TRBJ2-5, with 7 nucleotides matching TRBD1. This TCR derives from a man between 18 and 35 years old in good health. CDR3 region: CASSVTGEETQYF. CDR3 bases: TGTGCCAGCAGTGTAACAGGGGAAGAGACCCAGTACTTC. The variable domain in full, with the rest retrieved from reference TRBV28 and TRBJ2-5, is DVKVTQSSRYLVKRTGEKVFLECVQDMDHENMFWYRQDPGLGLRLIYFSYDVKMKEKGDIPEGYSVSREKKERFSLILESASTNQTSMYLCASSVTGEETQYFGPGTRLLVL.